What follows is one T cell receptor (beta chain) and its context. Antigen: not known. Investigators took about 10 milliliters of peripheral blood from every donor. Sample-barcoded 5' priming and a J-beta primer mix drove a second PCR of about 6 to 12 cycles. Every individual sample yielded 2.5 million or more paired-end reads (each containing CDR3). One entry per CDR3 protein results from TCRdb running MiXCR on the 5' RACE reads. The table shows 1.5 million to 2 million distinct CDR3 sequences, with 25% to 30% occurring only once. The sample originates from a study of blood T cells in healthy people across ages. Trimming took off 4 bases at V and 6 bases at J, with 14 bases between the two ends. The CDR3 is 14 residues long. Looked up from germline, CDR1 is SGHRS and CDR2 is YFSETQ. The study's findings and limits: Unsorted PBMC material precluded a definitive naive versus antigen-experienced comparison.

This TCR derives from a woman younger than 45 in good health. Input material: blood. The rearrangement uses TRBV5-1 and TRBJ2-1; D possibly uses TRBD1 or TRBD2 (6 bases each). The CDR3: CASSPSGAGNEQFF. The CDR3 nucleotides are TGCGCCAGCAGCCCTTCGGGGGCCGGCAATGAGCAGTTCTTC.